This T cell receptor (beta chain) was sequenced during a study of blood T cell repertoires in COVID-19. The CDR3 sequence is 15 residues long. The germline CDR1 and CDR2 sequences are SGHRS and YFSETQ. The trim removed 0 bases at V and 1 base at J, leaving 1 base unmatched. In the authors' workflow: Amplification of reference gene primers was used by the study to estimate nucleated cell counts. TCRdb's copy holds only in-frame clones and misses some; the assay was immunoSEQ multiplex PCR. The V and J calls and the clone size are those of that table, but D and trimming were determined from the DNA. The data hold about 150,000 clones, with 65% to 80% observed a single time. The sample holds a few counts of this clone.

This TCR derives from a man aged 55 to 70 with acute or convalescent COVID-19. Specimen: peripheral blood. V usage is TRBV5-1 and J usage is TRBJ1-5; TRBD1 matches at 7 bases. DNA for the CDR3: TGCGCCAGCAGCTTGGGACAGGGAAGCAATCAGCCCCAGCATTTT. Translation: CASSLGQGSNQPQHF.